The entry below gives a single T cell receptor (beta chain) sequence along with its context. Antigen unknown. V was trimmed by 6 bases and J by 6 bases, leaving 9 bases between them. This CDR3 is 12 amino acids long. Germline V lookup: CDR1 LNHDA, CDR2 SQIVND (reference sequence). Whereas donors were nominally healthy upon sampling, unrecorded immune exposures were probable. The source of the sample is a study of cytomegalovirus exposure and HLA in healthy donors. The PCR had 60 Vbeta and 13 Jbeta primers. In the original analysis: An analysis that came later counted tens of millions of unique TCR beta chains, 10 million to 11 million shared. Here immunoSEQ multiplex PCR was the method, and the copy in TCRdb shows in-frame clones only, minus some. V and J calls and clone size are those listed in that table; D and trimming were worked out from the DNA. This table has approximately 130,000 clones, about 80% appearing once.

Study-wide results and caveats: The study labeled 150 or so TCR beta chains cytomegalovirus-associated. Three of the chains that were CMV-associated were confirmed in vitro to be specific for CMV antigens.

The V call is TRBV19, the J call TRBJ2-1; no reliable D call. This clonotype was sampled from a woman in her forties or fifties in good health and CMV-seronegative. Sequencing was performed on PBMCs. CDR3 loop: CASSAFRNEQFF. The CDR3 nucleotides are TGTGCCAGTAGCGCGTTTCGCAATGAGCAGTTCTTC.